A selection of T cell receptor beta chains follows, all from one sample in a study of T cells in Graves' hyperthyroidism and ophthalmopathy. TCRdb recomputed calls from the multiplex PCR reads with MiXCR, one row per CDR3 protein. The table has over 550,000 distinct CDR3 sequences, about a sixth seen once. Sequenced: blood. These receptors originate from a woman aged 18-30 years with Graves' hyperthyroidism. Both conserved end residues are part of each CDR3. D genes are given only for firm matches. A row's size may be missing; if present it is once, few, many or a size class.

CDR3nt: TGTGCCAGCAGCTTACAGGGCATCACCGGGGAGCTGTTTTTT
CDR3aa: CASSLQGITGELFF
v_gene: TRBV11-1
d_gene: .
abundance: few
j_gene: TRBJ2-2

CDR3nt: TGTGCCAGTAGTATAGGGCGCGGCAGGGGTTATGGCTACACCTTC
CDR3aa: CASSIGRGRGYGYTF
v_gene: TRBV19
d_gene: .
abundance: .
j_gene: TRBJ1-2

CDR3nt: TGCGCCAGCAGCACGGGACAGGGGGTTAAAACCGGGGAGCTGTTTTTT
CDR3aa: CASSTGQGVKTGELFF
v_gene: TRBV5-1
d_gene: TRBD1
abundance: few
j_gene: TRBJ2-2

CDR3nt: TGTGCCAGCAGTCCCCCTCTCCATGAGCAGTTCTTC
CDR3aa: CASSPPLHEQFF
v_gene: TRBV12-3/TRBV12-4
d_gene: .
abundance: few
j_gene: TRBJ2-1

CDR3nt: TGTGCCAGCAGCTTTCGATACGAGAATTCACCCCTCCACTTT
CDR3aa: CASSFRYENSPLHF
v_gene: TRBV7-2
d_gene: .
abundance: many
j_gene: TRBJ1-6

CDR3nt: TGCGCCAGCTCGGTAGGGGGAGTTGTCGGTGAGCAGTTCTTC
CDR3aa: CASSVGGVVGEQFF
v_gene: TRBV5-1
d_gene: .
abundance: .
j_gene: TRBJ2-1

CDR3nt: TGTGCCAGCAGTCCGGTGGACCGAGCGCGTGGCTACACCTTC
CDR3aa: CASSPVDRARGYTF
v_gene: TRBV12-3/TRBV12-4
d_gene: .
abundance: .
j_gene: TRBJ1-2

CDR3nt: TGTGCCGGTCGACAGAGCTCTGGGGCCAACGTCCTGACTTTC
CDR3aa: CAGRQSSGANVLTF
v_gene: TRBV2
d_gene: .
abundance: .
j_gene: TRBJ2-6

CDR3nt: TGTGCCAGCAGTGGCCCCCCTAGCGGGTCAAGCTCCTACAATGAGCAGTTCTTC
CDR3aa: CASSGPPSGSSSYNEQFF
v_gene: TRBV6-1
d_gene: TRBD2
abundance: few
j_gene: TRBJ2-1

CDR3nt: TGTGCCAGCAGCTTAGCCCCCTCCACAAGTCTCTACAATGAGCAGTTCTTC
CDR3aa: CASSLAPSTSLYNEQFF
v_gene: TRBV11-2
d_gene: .
abundance: few
j_gene: TRBJ2-1

CDR3nt: TGTGCCAGCAGCTTGACGGACGGCAAAAACATTCAGTACTTC
CDR3aa: CASSLTDGKNIQYF
v_gene: TRBV5-6
d_gene: .
abundance: many
j_gene: TRBJ2-4

CDR3nt: TGTGCCAGCAGCTTACTACTAGCGGGGGGAACCGGGGAGCTGTTTTTT
CDR3aa: CASSLLLAGGTGELFF
v_gene: TRBV11-3
d_gene: TRBD2
abundance: .
j_gene: TRBJ2-2

CDR3nt: TGTGCCAGCAGCCGGAAGCCAGGCGGCATGAACACTGAAGCTTTCTTT
CDR3aa: CASSRKPGGMNTEAFF
v_gene: TRBV7-9
d_gene: .
abundance: .
j_gene: TRBJ1-1

CDR3nt: TGTGCCAGCTCACCACGGAATAGCGGTCGAAGCACAGATACGCAGTATTTT
CDR3aa: CASSPRNSGRSTDTQYF
v_gene: TRBV18
d_gene: .
abundance: .
j_gene: TRBJ2-3

CDR3nt: TGTGCCAGCAGCTCCTCGGACGGTCCCTACGAGCAGTACTTC
CDR3aa: CASSSSDGPYEQYF
v_gene: TRBV3-1
d_gene: .
abundance: many
j_gene: TRBJ2-7

CDR3nt: TGTGCCAGCATAGAGGGAAAGGGGGTAGGATTTCTTTCGGAGACCCAGTACTTC
CDR3aa: CASIEGKGVGFLSETQYF
v_gene: TRBV2
d_gene: .
abundance: many
j_gene: TRBJ2-5

CDR3nt: TGTGCCAGCAGCCAACCGGACAGGGGGCGCGAGCAGTACTTC
CDR3aa: CASSQPDRGREQYF
v_gene: TRBV3-1
d_gene: TRBD1
abundance: many
j_gene: TRBJ2-7

CDR3nt: TGTGCCAGCAGCTTAGTCTTTTTTATTCTTGACCTCCCTAATACGCAGTATTTT
CDR3aa: CASSLVFFILDLPNTQYF
v_gene: TRBV7-2
d_gene: .
abundance: few
j_gene: TRBJ2-3

CDR3nt: TGTGCCAGCAGTTTGGCGACTAGTACCTACACAGATACGCAGTATTTT
CDR3aa: CASSLATSTYTDTQYF
v_gene: TRBV28
d_gene: .
abundance: few
j_gene: TRBJ2-3

CDR3nt: TGCAGTGCTAGAGATCGTAAGTGGACTGAAGCTTTCTTT
CDR3aa: CSARDRKWTEAFF
v_gene: TRBV20-1
d_gene: .
abundance: .
j_gene: TRBJ1-1

CDR3nt: TGTGCCAGCAGTTTTTCTGGCCGGGCAAGCTCCTACGAGCAGTACTTC
CDR3aa: CASSFSGRASSYEQYF
v_gene: TRBV28
d_gene: .
abundance: many
j_gene: TRBJ2-7

CDR3nt: TGCGCCAGCAGCTTGAAGGGGAACTCCTACGAGCAGTACTTC
CDR3aa: CASSLKGNSYEQYF
v_gene: TRBV5-1
d_gene: .
abundance: few
j_gene: TRBJ2-7

CDR3nt: TGTGCCAGCAGTTTATTTGGGAGCTGGGGGGTAAGCAATCAGCCCCAGCATTTT
CDR3aa: CASSLFGSWGVSNQPQHF
v_gene: TRBV27
d_gene: .
abundance: .
j_gene: TRBJ1-5

CDR3nt: TGTGCCAGCAGTTACTCGCAGGGGGCGGGAGAGACCCAGTACTTC
CDR3aa: CASSYSQGAGETQYF
v_gene: TRBV6-2/TRBV6-3
d_gene: TRBD1
abundance: many
j_gene: TRBJ2-5

CDR3nt: TGTGCCAGCAGTTTATCAGCCACTGAAGCTTTCTTT
CDR3aa: CASSLSATEAFF
v_gene: TRBV28
d_gene: .
abundance: many
j_gene: TRBJ1-1

CDR3nt: TGTGCCAGCAGCTTAGGGCCCCCCCGGGCAACTAATGAAAAACTGTTTTTT
CDR3aa: CASSLGPPRATNEKLFF
v_gene: TRBV7-2
d_gene: .
abundance: many
j_gene: TRBJ1-4

CDR3nt: TGCAGTGCTGTTGAGGACAGGGAGAACTATGGCTACACCTTC
CDR3aa: CSAVEDRENYGYTF
v_gene: TRBV20-1
d_gene: TRBD1
abundance: .
j_gene: TRBJ1-2

CDR3nt: TGCAGTGCTCTCGGGACTAGCGGGGTGAGTGAGCAGTTCTTC
CDR3aa: CSALGTSGVSEQFF
v_gene: TRBV20-1
d_gene: TRBD2
abundance: few
j_gene: TRBJ2-1

CDR3nt: TGTGCCACCAGTGATTTCCCTAGGGCTGAGCAGTTCTTC
CDR3aa: CATSDFPRAEQFF
v_gene: TRBV24-1
d_gene: .
abundance: .
j_gene: TRBJ2-1

CDR3nt: TGCGCCAGCAGCCAAGATGGGGCACGAATGAACACTGAAGCTTTCTTT
CDR3aa: CASSQDGARMNTEAFF
v_gene: TRBV4-1
d_gene: .
abundance: .
j_gene: TRBJ1-1

CDR3nt: TGTGCCAGCAGCTTGGAGCCCAAGAACACTGAAGCTTTCTTT
CDR3aa: CASSLEPKNTEAFF
v_gene: TRBV5-6
d_gene: .
abundance: .
j_gene: TRBJ1-1

CDR3nt: TGTGCCAGCAGCCCGGGACTAGCGGGTAATGAGCAGTTCTTC
CDR3aa: CASSPGLAGNEQFF
v_gene: TRBV3-1
d_gene: TRBD2
abundance: many
j_gene: TRBJ2-1

CDR3nt: TGTGCCAGCAGCCGGACTAGCTTCACCTCCTACGAGCAGTACTTC
CDR3aa: CASSRTSFTSYEQYF
v_gene: TRBV3-1
d_gene: TRBD2
abundance: few
j_gene: TRBJ2-7

CDR3nt: TGTGCCAGCACAAGCGACAGGACCGGTAACTATGGCTACACCTTC
CDR3aa: CASTSDRTGNYGYTF
v_gene: TRBV6-1
d_gene: .
abundance: .
j_gene: TRBJ1-2

CDR3nt: TGTGCCAGCACCGGGACTAGCGGGGGGGCTGGCGAGCAGTACTTC
CDR3aa: CASTGTSGGAGEQYF
v_gene: TRBV12-3/TRBV12-4
d_gene: TRBD2
abundance: many
j_gene: TRBJ2-7

CDR3nt: TGCAGTGCTAGCGGAGGAGACGCTTTCTTT
CDR3aa: CSASGGDAFF
v_gene: TRBV20-1
d_gene: .
abundance: few
j_gene: TRBJ1-1

CDR3nt: TGTGCCAGCAGCTTAGAGAACGGCAATCAGCCCCAGCATTTT
CDR3aa: CASSLENGNQPQHF
v_gene: TRBV11-2
d_gene: .
abundance: many
j_gene: TRBJ1-5

CDR3nt: TGTGCCAGCAGGCCCATGGGGACAACACGAGGCACCGGGGAGCTGTTTTTT
CDR3aa: CASRPMGTTRGTGELFF
v_gene: TRBV28
d_gene: .
abundance: many
j_gene: TRBJ2-2

CDR3nt: TGTGCCAGCAGTGAACCCGACCCTGGTATCTTCATGGCCTACGAGCAGTACTTC
CDR3aa: CASSEPDPGIFMAYEQYF
v_gene: TRBV25-1
d_gene: .
abundance: few
j_gene: TRBJ2-7

CDR3nt: TGCGCCAGCAGCTTGGCCCAGGCGGAGAGGCAGTACTTC
CDR3aa: CASSLAQAERQYF
v_gene: TRBV5-1
d_gene: .
abundance: many
j_gene: TRBJ2-7

CDR3nt: TGTGCCAGCAGTTTTCTGGTTCGGTCTCGGGGGCCGATCACAGATACGCAGTATTTT
CDR3aa: CASSFLVRSRGPITDTQYF
v_gene: TRBV12-3/TRBV12-4
d_gene: .
abundance: many
j_gene: TRBJ2-3

CDR3nt: TGCGCCAGCAGCTTGAGCACAGGGGGCACAGATACGCAGTATTTT
CDR3aa: CASSLSTGGTDTQYF
v_gene: TRBV5-1
d_gene: TRBD1
abundance: .
j_gene: TRBJ2-3

CDR3nt: TGTGCCAGCAGTTACGACGAGGACCCCGGGCCCCAGCATTTT
CDR3aa: CASSYDEDPGPQHF
v_gene: TRBV6-2/TRBV6-3
d_gene: .
abundance: many
j_gene: TRBJ1-5

CDR3nt: TGTGCCAGCAGTTTCCGACAGGACAGTTGGAATGAAAAACTGTTTTTT
CDR3aa: CASSFRQDSWNEKLFF
v_gene: TRBV28
d_gene: .
abundance: .
j_gene: TRBJ1-4

CDR3nt: TGTGCCAGCAGCTTAGTAGTCAGCACAGATACGCAGTATTTT
CDR3aa: CASSLVVSTDTQYF
v_gene: TRBV7-9
d_gene: .
abundance: many
j_gene: TRBJ2-3

CDR3nt: TGTGCCTGGAGCCGACAGGGAAGGGAGACCCAGTACTTC
CDR3aa: CAWSRQGRETQYF
v_gene: TRBV30
d_gene: TRBD1
abundance: .
j_gene: TRBJ2-5

CDR3nt: TGCAGTGCTAGACAACCCCACGTCGGGGGGGGGGGAGAGACCCAGTACTTC
CDR3aa: CSARQPHVGGGGETQYF
v_gene: TRBV20-1
d_gene: TRBD2
abundance: .
j_gene: TRBJ2-5

CDR3nt: TGTGCCAGCAGTTCCCAGGGGGAGCGGAACTACAATGAGCAGTTCTTC
CDR3aa: CASSSQGERNYNEQFF
v_gene: TRBV12-3/TRBV12-4
d_gene: TRBD1
abundance: many
j_gene: TRBJ2-1

CDR3nt: TGTGCCAGCAGTAGGGGTAAAAATTCACCCCTCCACTTT
CDR3aa: CASSRGKNSPLHF
v_gene: TRBV28
d_gene: .
abundance: .
j_gene: TRBJ1-6

CDR3nt: TGTGCCAGCAGCCAAAAAATCACGACAGGGAGAACTGAAGCTTTCTTT
CDR3aa: CASSQKITTGRTEAFF
v_gene: TRBV11-1
d_gene: TRBD1
abundance: many
j_gene: TRBJ1-1

CDR3nt: TGCAGTGCTAGAGATCCCCGGACAGGAGGTGAAAAACTGTTTTTT
CDR3aa: CSARDPRTGGEKLFF
v_gene: TRBV20-1
d_gene: TRBD1
abundance: few
j_gene: TRBJ1-4

CDR3nt: TGCGCCAGCAGCCAAGATCCAGGGGGCTACGAGCAGTACTTC
CDR3aa: CASSQDPGGYEQYF
v_gene: TRBV4-3
d_gene: TRBD1
abundance: many
j_gene: TRBJ2-7

CDR3nt: TGTGCCAGCAGCGGGAGCGGGGGCACCGGGGAGCTGTTTTTT
CDR3aa: CASSGSGGTGELFF
v_gene: TRBV28
d_gene: TRBD2
abundance: .
j_gene: TRBJ2-2